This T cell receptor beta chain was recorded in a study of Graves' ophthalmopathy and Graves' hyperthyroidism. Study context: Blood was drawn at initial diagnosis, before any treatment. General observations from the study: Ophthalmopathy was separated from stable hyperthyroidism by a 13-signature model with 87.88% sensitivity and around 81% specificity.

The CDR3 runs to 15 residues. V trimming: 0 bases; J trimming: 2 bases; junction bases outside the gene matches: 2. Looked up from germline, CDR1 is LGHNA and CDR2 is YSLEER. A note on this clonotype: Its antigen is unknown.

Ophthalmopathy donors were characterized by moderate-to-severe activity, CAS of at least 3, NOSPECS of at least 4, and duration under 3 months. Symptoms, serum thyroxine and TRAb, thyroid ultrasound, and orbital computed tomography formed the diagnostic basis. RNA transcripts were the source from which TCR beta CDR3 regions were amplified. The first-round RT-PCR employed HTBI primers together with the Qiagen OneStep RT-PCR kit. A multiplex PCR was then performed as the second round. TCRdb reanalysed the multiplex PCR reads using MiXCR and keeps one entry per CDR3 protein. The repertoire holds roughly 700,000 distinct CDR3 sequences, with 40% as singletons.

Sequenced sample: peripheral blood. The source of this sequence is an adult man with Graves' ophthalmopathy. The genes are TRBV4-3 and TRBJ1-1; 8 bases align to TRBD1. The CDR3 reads CASSQEDRGNTEAFF. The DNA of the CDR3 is TGCGCCAGCAGCCAAGAAGACAGGGGCAACACTGAAGCTTTCTTT.